These 3 T cell receptor beta chains share one sample of origin, sequenced in a study of cytomegalovirus exposure and HLA in healthy donors (dated by TCRdb to 2016 to 2017). To prepare the library, the immunoSEQ multiplex PCR assay was applied. TCRdb took over this immuneACCESS table, retaining in-frame rearrangements with V and J assigned. Such tables are incomplete; in checked studies, under half of the missing clones stem from an unresolved V gene, and the remainder is unexplained. Counted in this sample were 110,000 to 150,000 clones; 86% of them appeared once. The biggest ten clones account for approximately 3% of the sample. Sequencing was carried out using PBMCs. The receptor set was obtained from a man between 18 and 29 years old in good health and CMV-seronegative.

The genes are TRBV5-4 and TRBJ1-6, with D possibly matching TRBD1 (5 bases). Germline values: CDR1 SGHNT, CDR2 YYREEE (reference sequence). Trimming pared 0 bases from V and 13 bases from J, leaving 17 bases between. This CDR3 has 15 amino acids. The DNA of the CDR3 is TGTGCCAGCAGCTTGGCAGGGACGGACGGGGGTCCCCTCCACTTT. The encoded protein is CASSLAGTDGGPLHF. Full variable domain (remainder filled in from reference TRBV5-4 and TRBJ1-6): ETGVTQSPTHLIKTRGQQVTLRCSSQSGHNTVSWYQQALGQGPQFIFQYYREEENGRGNFPPRFSGLQFPNYSSELNVNALELDDSALYLCASSLAGTDGGPLHFGNGTRLTVT.

V usage is TRBV27 and J usage is TRBJ1-1, with D tentatively TRBD1 (6 bases). With 0 bases removed from V and 4 bases from J, the gap between germline ends came to 12 bases. This CDR3 spans 15 amino acids. Germline assignment: CDR1 MNHEY and CDR2 SMNVEV (reference sequence). CDR3 nucleotides: TGTGCCAGCAGTTTATCTGGGGGCCTAAGCACTGAAGCTTTCTTT. This gives the protein CASSLSGGLSTEAFF.

V usage is TRBV6-1 and J usage is TRBJ2-3; D unclear. Trimming took off 3 bases at V and 0 bases at J, with 7 bases between the two ends. The CDR3 has 14 amino acids. CDR1 MNHNS and CDR2 SASEGT come from the germline V gene. The CDR3 spells CASSDLSSTDTQYF. The CDR3 nucleotides read TGTGCCAGCAGTGACCTTTCTAGCACAGATACGCAGTATTTT.